A single sample gave rise to the 30 T cell receptor beta chains below, sequenced in a study of beta chain features in type 1 diabetes. Expressed TCRB transcripts got sequenced, as all isolated RNA was reverse transcribed. The assay was immunoSEQ multiplex PCR, and TCRdb's table has in-frame clones only and misses some. This repertoire shows hundreds of thousands of clones, around an eighth found once; its top ten account for under 0.02%. Input material: naive CD4+ T cells from blood. Receptors originate from a man between 18 and 35 years old in good health.

The chain uses TRBV4-2 and TRBJ2-3; D is possibly TRBD2 (5 bases). The CDR3 is 14 amino acids. The V end lost 5 bases, the J end lost 4 bases, and 13 bases lay between the germline ends. CDR1 is LGHNA, CDR2 YNFKEQ, per germline. The CDR3 here is CASSLAGVPDTQYF. DNA of the CDR3: TGTGCCAGCAGCTTGGCCGGGGTCCCAGATACGCAGTATTTT.

This clone came up a few times. The genes are TRBV19 and TRBJ2-1, with D possibly being TRBD2 (5 bases). The V gene's germline CDR1 is LNHDA and CDR2 SQIVND (reference sequence). The V end lost 5 bases, the J end lost 8 bases, and 19 bases lay between the germline ends. This CDR3 region has 15 residues. CDR3 bases: TGTGCCAGTAGTCCCGGAGGAAGCCCTGGCGATGAGCAGTTCTTC. Translation: CASSPGGSPGDEQFF. The entire variable domain, with the rest obtained from reference TRBV19 and TRBJ2-1, is as follows: DGGITQSPKYLFRKEGQNVTLSCEQNLNHDAMYWYRQDPGQGLRLIYYSQIVNDFQKGDIAEGYSVSREKKESFPLTVTSAQKNPTAFYLCASSPGGSPGDEQFFGPGTRLTVL.

The V and J genes are TRBV30 and TRBJ2-4, with D tentatively TRBD2 (6 bases). Germline V gene sequence: CDR1 GTSNPN, CDR2 SVGIG (reference sequence). Between the trimmed V and J ends, which lost 0 bases and 0 bases, there was a span of 15 bases. CDR3 size: 17 residues. The CDR3 spells CAWSVDFGGTAKNIQYF. In nucleotides, the CDR3 is TGTGCCTGGAGTGTAGATTTCGGGGGTACAGCCAAAAACATTCAGTACTTC.

The J gene is TRBJ2-1, the V gene TRBV6-5, with D unclear. Per the germline V gene, CDR1 is MNHEY and CDR2 is SVGAGI. The CDR3 length is 16 residues. Trimming shortened V by 2 bases and J by 0 bases, and 11 bases separated the two germline ends. CDR3 sequence (DNA): TGTGCCAGCAGTTACGAGAGTGTGAGCTCCTACAATGAGCAGTTCTTC. It yields the protein CASSYESVSSYNEQFF.

This clone appeared a few times. This rearrangement joins TRBV4-3 to TRBJ2-1; weak D call: TRBD2 (5 bases). Germline V lookup: CDR1 LGHNA, CDR2 YSLEER. The germline V and J ends were trimmed by 4 bases and 8 bases, with 12 bases remaining between them. This CDR3 spans 13 amino acids. The CDR3 protein is CASSPLKGDEQFF. CDR3 coding DNA: TGCGCCAGCAGCCCCCTAAAGGGAGATGAGCAGTTCTTC.

This clone was observed a few times. The V and J genes are TRBV5-1 and TRBJ1-2; D ambiguous. V lost 0 bases and J lost 5, with 11 bases in between. This CDR3 is built from 14 residues. Germline-derived CDR1 and CDR2 are SGHRS and YFSETQ. CDR3 residues: CASSLDPSTYGYTF. The CDR3 DNA is TGCGCCAGCAGCTTGGACCCTTCCACATATGGCTACACCTTC.

The CDR3 sequence is CASSLGLQETQYF. The CDR3 region has the DNA TGCGCCAGCAGCTTGGGGCTTCAAGAGACCCAGTACTTC. The gene calls are TRBV5-1 and TRBJ2-5; D unclear. The CDR3 covers 13 residues. CDR1 and CDR2 (germline): SGHRS, YFSETQ. Trimming removed 0 bases at V and 2 bases at J, with 5 bases between.

The V call is TRBV7-2, the J call TRBJ2-7; D might be TRBD1 (6 bases). Germline V gene data show CDR1 as SGHTA and CDR2 as FQGNSA. Trimming pared 1 base from V and 3 bases from J, leaving 10 bases between. The length of the CDR3 is 14 residues. The DNA for the CDR3 is TGTGCCAGCAGCTTAGTCCCAGGGGACTACGAGCAGTACTTC. This gives the protein CASSLVPGDYEQYF.

This chain uses TRBV30 with TRBJ2-1; 16 bases line up with TRBD2. After removal of 2 bases from V and 9 bases from J, the junction contained 13 bases not matched to a gene. Germline V gene data show CDR1 as GTSNPN and CDR2 as SVGIG (reference sequence). This CDR3 has 18 residues. The CDR3 here is CAWSRRFGTSGRAGEQFF. For the CDR3, the DNA is TGTGCCTGGAGTAGAAGGTTCGGGACTAGCGGGAGGGCCGGTGAGCAGTTCTTC.

The chain employs TRBV18 and TRBJ2-7, with a possible D match to TRBD1 (5 bases). Germline V gene data show CDR1 as KGHSH and CDR2 as LQKENI. CDR3 length: 15 amino acids. The V and J ends lost 3 bases and 2 bases respectively, with 14 bases between them. The CDR3 loop is CASSPTSGRTYEQYF. CDR3 DNA sequence: TGTGCCAGCTCACCGACCTCAGGGCGCACCTACGAGCAGTACTTC.

This clone was seen a handful of times. The chain couples TRBV7-3 to TRBJ2-1; 8 nucleotides line up with TRBD2. The V gene's germline CDR1 is SGHTA and CDR2 FQGTGA. This CDR3 has 14 amino acids. V was pared by 2 bases and J by 8 bases, with 5 bases of the junction left unmatched. CDR3 bases: TGTGCCAGCAGCTTAGGCGGGGGGTCGGATGAGCAGTTCTTC. Amino acid sequence: CASSLGGGSDEQFF.

J is TRBJ2-1 and V is TRBV7-8; TRBD2 aligns across 9 bases. This CDR3 contains 15 residues. Germline CDR1 and CDR2: SGHVS and FQNEAQ. The trim removed 3 bases at V and 5 bases at J, leaving 5 bases unmatched. CDR3 amino acids: CASSFRLAVNNEQFF. Written as DNA, the CDR3 is TGTGCCAGCAGCTTTCGACTAGCGGTGAACAATGAGCAGTTCTTC.

The chain links TRBV30 to TRBJ2-3, with 10 bases matching TRBD2. The V gene's germline CDR1 is GTSNPN and CDR2 SVGIG (reference sequence). The length of the CDR3 is 15 residues. Germline trimming cut 1 base from V and 6 bases from J; bases unmatched to any gene: 7. The chain's CDR3 is CAWSGTSGGVDTQYF. CDR3 nucleotide sequence: TGTGCCTGGAGTGGGACTAGCGGAGGGGTGGATACGCAGTATTTT.

The V and J genes are TRBV6-5 and TRBJ2-7; 11 bases are shared with TRBD2. The V segment lost 6 bases and the J segment 2 bases; nucleotides outside the gene matches: 6. The CDR3 loop spans 15 amino acids. Germline V gene sequence: CDR1 MNHEY, CDR2 SVGAGI. The CDR3 sequence is CASSPTSGVPYEQYF. CDR3 bases: TGTGCCAGCAGCCCGACTAGCGGGGTTCCCTACGAGCAGTACTTC.

A few counts support this clone. CDR3 residues: CASSRAGQPGSPLHF. CDR3 in DNA: TGCGCCAGCAGTCGAGCGGGACAACCGGGATCACCCCTCCACTTT. V gene TRBV4-1 combines with J gene TRBJ1-6; a weak D match, TRBD1 (6 bases). The V end lost 6 bases, the J end lost 10 bases, and 19 bases lay between the germline ends. The germline CDR1 and CDR2 sequences are MGHRA and YSYEKL. This CDR3 has 15 residues.

The rearrangement links TRBV6-5 to TRBJ2-5; tentative D call: TRBD2 (6 bases). Germline V gene data show CDR1 as MNHEY and CDR2 as SVGAGI. V lost 5 bases, J lost 5 bases, and 18 bases lay in between. This CDR3 is 15 amino acids long. The CDR3: CASSAHGTPQETQYF. DNA of the CDR3: TGTGCCAGCAGTGCCCACGGGACTCCTCAGGAGACCCAGTACTTC.

J is TRBJ1-5 and V is TRBV20-1; D call uncertain. V lost 3 bases, J lost 8 bases, and 5 bases lay in between. Germline values: CDR1 DFQATT, CDR2 SNEGSKA (reference sequence). CDR3 length: 10 residues. CDR3 coding DNA: TGCAGTGCTAGTGCGGAGCCCCAGCATTTT. Translation: CSASAEPQHF.

V and J are TRBV30 and TRBJ1-1, with D possibly TRBD1 on 6 matching bases. The CDR3 consists of 13 residues. V dropped 2 bases and J dropped 4 bases, with 11 bases sitting between them. Germline loops: CDR1 GTSNPN, CDR2 SVGIG (reference sequence). Here the CDR3 reads CAWSPIGGTEAFF. In DNA, the CDR3 is TGTGCCTGGAGTCCCATAGGGGGCACTGAAGCTTTCTTT.

The genes are TRBV7-8 and TRBJ2-2; D possibly corresponds to TRBD2 (6 bases). CDR3 size: 15 residues. V was pared by 3 bases and J by 1 base, with 9 bases between. The germline CDR1 and CDR2 sequences are SGHVS and FQNEAQ. The CDR3 reads CASSFLSGNTGELFF. The CDR3 DNA is TGTGCCAGCAGCTTCCTTAGCGGGAACACCGGGGAGCTGTTTTTT.

The chain has TRBV4-2 and TRBJ1-1; D is ambiguous. The germline gives CDR1 LGHNA, CDR2 YNFKEQ. Trimming took off 4 bases at V and 1 base at J, with 16 bases between the two ends. The CDR3 has 16 amino acids. The CDR3 here is CASSPVTTGENTEAFF. The CDR3 nucleotides are TGTGCCAGCAGCCCCGTTACGACGGGAGAGAACACTGAAGCTTTCTTT.

This clone turned up a few times. The rearrangement joins TRBV9 to TRBJ1-5, with D unclear. Trimming shortened V by 3 bases and J by 3 bases, and 10 bases separated the two germline ends. Germline CDR1 is SGDLS and CDR2 is YYNGEE. The CDR3 runs 14 residues. The CDR3 sequence is CASSEPGTNQPQHF. The CDR3 region has the DNA TGTGCCAGCAGCGAGCCCGGTACCAATCAGCCCCAGCATTTT. Looking up the rest from reference TRBV9 and TRBJ1-5 gives the full variable domain: DSGVTQTPKHLITATGQRVTLRCSPRSGDLSVYWYQQSLDQGLQFLIQYYNGEERAKGNILERFSAQQFPDLHSELNLSSLELGDSALYFCASSEPGTNQPQHFGDGTRLSIL.

The rearrangement joins TRBV5-1 to TRBJ1-6; 7 bases match TRBD1. The CDR3 has 13 amino acids. V lost 4 bases, J lost 14 bases, and 9 bases stayed unmatched. The germline CDR1 and CDR2 sequences are SGHRS and YFSETQ. CDR3 sequence: CASSTPTGRTLHF. CDR3 nucleotide sequence: TGCGCCAGCAGCACTCCGACAGGGCGGACCCTCCACTTT. Full variable domain (outside the CDR3, taken from reference TRBV5-1 and TRBJ1-6): KAGVTQTPRYLIKTRGQQVTLSCSPISGHRSVSWYQQTPGQGLQFLFEYFSETQRNKGNFPGRFSGRQFSNSRSEMNVSTLELGDSALYLCASSTPTGRTLHFGNGTRLTVT.

V and J are TRBV7-2 and TRBJ2-1; D gene ambiguous. The CDR3 covers 13 residues. CDR1 is SGHTA, CDR2 FQGNSA, per germline. Trimming removed 1 base from V and 3 bases from J, with 4 bases in between. CDR3 protein: CASSLDFYNEQFF. The CDR3, as DNA: TGTGCCAGCAGCTTAGACTTCTACAATGAGCAGTTCTTC.

The chain employs TRBV6-1 and TRBJ2-7; the D gene is possibly TRBD1 (5 bases). The CDR3 consists of 14 residues. CDR1 and CDR2 from the germline V gene are MNHNS and SASEGT. Between the trimmed V and J ends, which lost 4 bases and 0 bases, there was a span of 10 bases. The CDR3 bases are TGTGCCAGCAGTGGTAGCAGGGACTCCTACGAGCAGTACTTC. Its translation is CASSGSRDSYEQYF.

The CDR3 nucleotides read TGTGCCAGCAGTGAATCCGCTAGCGGGGCGGATACGCAGTATTTT. This sequence encodes CASSESASGADTQYF. The chain is built from TRBV6-1 and TRBJ2-3; the match to TRBD2 covers 9 bases. Germline V gene lookup returns CDR1 MNHNS and CDR2 SASEGT. The V gene end was trimmed by 2 bases and the J gene end by 6 bases; junction bases not matched to a gene: 6. There are 15 residues in the CDR3.

CDR3 residues: CASSPYQIGVNQPQHF. The CDR3 nucleotides are TGTGCCAGCAGTCCATACCAGATCGGAGTCAATCAGCCCCAGCATTTT. This chain joins TRBV28 and TRBJ1-5, with D uncertain. Trimming cost V 5 bases and J 3 bases, with 17 bases left between them. The V gene's germline CDR1 is MDHEN and CDR2 SYDVKM. The CDR3 sequence is 16 residues long.

This clone came up a few times. The chain combines TRBV14 with TRBJ1-1; TRBD1 matches 9 bases. J was trimmed by 0 bases and V by 4 bases; bases with no gene match: 9. The CDR3 length is 17 residues. Germline V gene sequence: CDR1 SGHDN, CDR2 FVKESK. Written as DNA, the CDR3 is TGTGCCAGCAGCCCATTGGGACAGGGCCTTATGAACACTGAAGCTTTCTTT. As protein: CASSPLGQGLMNTEAFF.

This clone was detected a few times. The gene calls are TRBV29-1 and TRBJ2-1, with 9 bases fitting TRBD2. Germline CDR1 reads SQVTM; CDR2 reads ANQGSEA. CDR3 length: 13 residues. After removal of 7 bases from V and 7 bases from J, the junction contained 8 bases not matched to a gene. The CDR3 protein is CSARSGSLNEQFF. The CDR3 DNA reads TGCAGCGCTCGTAGCGGGAGTTTGAATGAGCAGTTCTTC.

J is TRBJ1-6 and V is TRBV28; 9 bases agree with TRBD1. Germline V gives CDR1 MDHEN, CDR2 SYDVKM. Trimming cost V 5 bases and J 9 bases; bases outside gene matches: 8. The CDR3 runs 15 residues. The DNA for the CDR3 is TGTGCCAGCAGTCTCCTGGACAGGGGTCGTTCACCCCTCCACTTT. This gives the protein CASSLLDRGRSPLHF.

The rearrangement joins TRBV5-1 to TRBJ1-1, with a tentative D call TRBD1 (5 bases). V gave up 3 bases and J gave up 4 bases, with 13 bases separating them. The CDR3 is 14 residues long. Per germline, CDR1 SGHRS and CDR2 YFSETQ. This CDR3 reads CASSSPGLGTEAFF. CDR3 sequence (DNA): TGCGCCAGCAGCTCACCAGGGCTGGGCACTGAAGCTTTCTTT.